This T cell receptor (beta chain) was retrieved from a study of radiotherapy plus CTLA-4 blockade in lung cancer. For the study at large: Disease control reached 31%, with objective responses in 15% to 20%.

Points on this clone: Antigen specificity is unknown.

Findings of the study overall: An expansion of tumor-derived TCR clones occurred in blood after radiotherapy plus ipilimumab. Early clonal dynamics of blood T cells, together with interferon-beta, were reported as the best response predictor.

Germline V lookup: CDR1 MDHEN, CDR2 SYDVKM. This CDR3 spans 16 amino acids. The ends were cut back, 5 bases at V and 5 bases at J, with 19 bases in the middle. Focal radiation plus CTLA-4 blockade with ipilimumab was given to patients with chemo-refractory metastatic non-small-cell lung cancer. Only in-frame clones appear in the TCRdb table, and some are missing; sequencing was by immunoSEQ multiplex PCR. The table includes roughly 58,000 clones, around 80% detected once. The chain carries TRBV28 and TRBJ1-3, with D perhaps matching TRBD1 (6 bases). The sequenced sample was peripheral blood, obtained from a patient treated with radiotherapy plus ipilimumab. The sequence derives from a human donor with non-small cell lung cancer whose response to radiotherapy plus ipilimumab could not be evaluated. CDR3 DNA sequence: TGTGCCAGCAGTCCAGGGTCACAGGGTCGCCGAAACACCATATATTTT. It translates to CASSPGSQGRRNTIYF. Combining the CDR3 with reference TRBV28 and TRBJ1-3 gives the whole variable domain DVKVTQSSRYLVKRTGEKVFLECVQDMDHENMFWYRQDPGLGLRLIYFSYDVKMKEKGDIPEGYSVSREKKERFSLILESASTNQTSMYLCASSPGSQGRRNTIYFGEGSWLTVV.